In this sample, the clone carrying this TCR beta chain turned up once. The entry originates in a study of blood T cell repertoires in COVID-19. Across the study: The cDNA or gDNA used as material had been derived from T cells, B-cell-depleted T cells, or PBMCs.

Authors' data handling: Amplification of reference gene primers provided the estimated nucleated cell counts. Only in-frame clones appear in the TCRdb table, and some are missing; sequencing was by immunoSEQ multiplex PCR. That table supplies the V and J calls and clone size; D and trimming were determined from the DNA. The data contain about 130,000 clones, approximately 87% of them singletons. CDR3 length: 13 amino acids. V lost 7 bases and J lost 7, with 11 bases in between. CDR1 is MNHEY, CDR2 SMNVEV, per germline (reference sequence). This TCR derives from a woman aged 60-75 years with acute or convalescent COVID-19. The chain is built from TRBV27 and TRBJ1-6; unclear D gene. The source material was peripheral blood. The CDR3, as DNA: TGTGCCAGCAAAGAGACGGGGAATTCACCCCTCCACTTT. Translation: CASKETGNSPLHF.